This T cell receptor (beta chain) originates from a study of blood T cell repertoires in COVID-19. Study summary: In each case, the material was cDNA or gDNA derived from T cells, B-cell-depleted T cells, or PBMCs.

The CDR3 runs to 13 residues. V was shortened by 6 bases and J by 4 bases, with 12 bases between the two germline ends. Only in-frame clones appear in the TCRdb table, and some are missing; sequencing was by immunoSEQ multiplex PCR. The table shows tens of thousands of clones, with around 82% occurring only once. The genes are TRBV12-3 or TRBV12-4 and TRBJ1-2; D is unresolved. The sequence was collected from an elderly woman with acute or convalescent COVID-19. Specimen: peripheral blood. The CDR3 sequence is CASSLSGAYGYTF. The CDR3 DNA reads TGTGCCAGCAGCCTCAGTGGAGCCTATGGCTACACCTTC.